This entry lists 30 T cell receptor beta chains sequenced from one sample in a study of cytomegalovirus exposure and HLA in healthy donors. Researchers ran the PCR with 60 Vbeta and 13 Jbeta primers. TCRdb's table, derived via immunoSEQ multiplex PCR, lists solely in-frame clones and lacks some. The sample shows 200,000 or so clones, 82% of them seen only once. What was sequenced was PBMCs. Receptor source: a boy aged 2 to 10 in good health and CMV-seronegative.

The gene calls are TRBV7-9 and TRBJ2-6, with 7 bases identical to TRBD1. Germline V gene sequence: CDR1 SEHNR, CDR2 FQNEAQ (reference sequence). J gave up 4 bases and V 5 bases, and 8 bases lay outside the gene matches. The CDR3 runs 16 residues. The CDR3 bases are TGTGCCAGCAGCAGGACAGGCGCCTCGGGGGCCAACGTCCTGACTTTC. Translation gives CASSRTGASGANVLTF.

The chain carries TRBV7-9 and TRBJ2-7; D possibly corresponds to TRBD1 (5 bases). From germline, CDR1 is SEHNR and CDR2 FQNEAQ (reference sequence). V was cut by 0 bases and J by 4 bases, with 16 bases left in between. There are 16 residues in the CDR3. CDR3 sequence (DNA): TGTGCCAGCAGCTTAGCTTTCCAGGGAAGGGGTTACGAGCAGTACTTC. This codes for CASSLAFQGRGYEQYF.

The CDR3 DNA is TGCGCCAGCAGCTTAATTGACAGTTTTAGTAACATTCAGTACTTC. It codes for CASSLIDSFSNIQYF. V gene TRBV5-1 combines with J gene TRBJ2-4; tentatively, D is TRBD1 (5 bases). The germline CDR1 and CDR2 sequences are SGHRS and YFSETQ. Trimming shortened V by 2 bases and J by 7 bases, and 16 bases separated the two germline ends. The CDR3 length is 15 residues.

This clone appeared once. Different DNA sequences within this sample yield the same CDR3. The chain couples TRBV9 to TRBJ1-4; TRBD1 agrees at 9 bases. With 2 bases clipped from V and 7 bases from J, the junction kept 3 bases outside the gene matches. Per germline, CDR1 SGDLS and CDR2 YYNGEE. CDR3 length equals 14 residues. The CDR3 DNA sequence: TGTGCCAGCAGCGTCGGGACAGGGAGTGAAAAACTGTTTTTT. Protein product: CASSVGTGSEKLFF.

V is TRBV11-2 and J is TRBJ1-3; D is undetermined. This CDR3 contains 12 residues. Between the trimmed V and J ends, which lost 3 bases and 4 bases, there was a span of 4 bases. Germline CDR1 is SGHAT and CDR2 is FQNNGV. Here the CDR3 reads CASSLGGNTIYF. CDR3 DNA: TGTGCCAGCAGCTTGGGCGGAAACACCATATATTTT.

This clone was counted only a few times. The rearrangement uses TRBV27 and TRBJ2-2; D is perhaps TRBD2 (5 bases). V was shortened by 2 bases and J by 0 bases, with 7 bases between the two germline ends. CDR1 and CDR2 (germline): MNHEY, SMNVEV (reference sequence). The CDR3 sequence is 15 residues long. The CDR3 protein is CASSLRGTNTGELFF. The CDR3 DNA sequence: TGTGCCAGCAGTTTACGAGGGACGAACACCGGGGAGCTGTTTTTT.

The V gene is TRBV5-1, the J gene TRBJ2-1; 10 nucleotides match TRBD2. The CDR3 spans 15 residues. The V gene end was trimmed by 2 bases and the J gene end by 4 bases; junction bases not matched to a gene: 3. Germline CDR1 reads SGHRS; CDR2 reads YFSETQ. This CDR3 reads CASSLLAGLYNEQFF. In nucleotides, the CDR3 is TGCGCCAGCAGCTTACTAGCGGGGTTATACAATGAGCAGTTCTTC.

The CDR3 loop is CASSPGKGGALHEQYF. CDR3 nucleotide sequence: TGTGCCAGCAGCCCCGGGAAGGGGGGGGCACTCCACGAGCAGTACTTC. This rearrangement joins TRBV9 to TRBJ2-5, with D possibly matching TRBD2 (7 bases). The end of the DNA is better explained by TRBJ2-7, so the J call may be wrong. Germline V gene lookup returns CDR1 SGDLS and CDR2 YYNGEE. This CDR3 has 16 residues.

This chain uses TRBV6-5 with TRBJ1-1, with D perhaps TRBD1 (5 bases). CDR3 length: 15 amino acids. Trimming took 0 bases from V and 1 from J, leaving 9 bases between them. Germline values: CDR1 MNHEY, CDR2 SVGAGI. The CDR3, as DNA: TGTGCCAGCAGTTACTCGACCCAGGGGAACACTGAAGCTTTCTTT. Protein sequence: CASSYSTQGNTEAFF.

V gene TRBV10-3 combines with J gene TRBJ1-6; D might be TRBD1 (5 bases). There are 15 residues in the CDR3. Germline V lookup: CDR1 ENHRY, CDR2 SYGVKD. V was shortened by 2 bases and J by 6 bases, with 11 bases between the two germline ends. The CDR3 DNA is TGTGCCATCAGTGAGCTAGGGGATCCTAATTCACCCCTCCACTTT. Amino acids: CAISELGDPNSPLHF.

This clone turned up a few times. CDR3 in amino acids: CASSKKTGGETQYF. In DNA, the CDR3 is TGTGCCAGTAGTAAAAAGACAGGGGGAGAGACCCAGTACTTC. The rearrangement links TRBV19 to TRBJ2-5; TRBD1 matches at 9 bases. The CDR3 contains 14 residues. Germline V gene lookup returns CDR1 LNHDA and CDR2 SQIVND (reference sequence). V was clipped by 4 bases and J by 4 bases; unmatched bases: 4.

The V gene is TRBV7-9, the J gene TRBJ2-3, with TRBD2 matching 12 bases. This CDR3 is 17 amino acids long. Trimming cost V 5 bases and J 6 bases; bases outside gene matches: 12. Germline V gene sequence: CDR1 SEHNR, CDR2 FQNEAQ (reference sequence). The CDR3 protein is CASSARLAGAPLDTQYF. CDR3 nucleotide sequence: TGTGCCAGCAGCGCAAGACTAGCGGGGGCCCCCCTGGATACGCAGTATTTT.

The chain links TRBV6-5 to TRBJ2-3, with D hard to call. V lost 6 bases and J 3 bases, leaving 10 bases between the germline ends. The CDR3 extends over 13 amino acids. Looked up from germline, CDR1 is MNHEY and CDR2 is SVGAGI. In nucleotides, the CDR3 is TGTGCCAGCAGAGCGCCTGTAACAGATACGCAGTATTTT. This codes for CASRAPVTDTQYF.

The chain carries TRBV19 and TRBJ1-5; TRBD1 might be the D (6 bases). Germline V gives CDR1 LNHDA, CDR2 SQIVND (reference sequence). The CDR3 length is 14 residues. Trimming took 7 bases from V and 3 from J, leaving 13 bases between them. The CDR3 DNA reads TGTGCCAGTAACAGGGAAGGTTACAATCAGCCCCAGCATTTT. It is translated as CASNREGYNQPQHF. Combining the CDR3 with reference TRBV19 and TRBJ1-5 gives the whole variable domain DGGITQSPKYLFRKEGQNVTLSCEQNLNHDAMYWYRQDPGQGLRLIYYSQIVNDFQKGDIAEGYSVSREKKESFPLTVTSAQKNPTAFYLCASNREGYNQPQHFGDGTRLSIL.

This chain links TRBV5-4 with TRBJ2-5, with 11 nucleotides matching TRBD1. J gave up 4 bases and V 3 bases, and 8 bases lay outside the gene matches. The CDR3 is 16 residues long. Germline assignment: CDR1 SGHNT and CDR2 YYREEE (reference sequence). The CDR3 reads CASSSGTGGVGETQYF. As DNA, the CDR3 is TGTGCCAGCAGCTCGGGGACAGGGGGAGTAGGAGAGACCCAGTACTTC.

The DNA of the CDR3 is TGTGCCAGCAGCTTAGGGACAGGCGGCGCAGATACGCAGTATTTT. Translation: CASSLGTGGADTQYF. This chain uses TRBV13 with TRBJ2-3, with a possible D match to TRBD1 (6 bases). V shed 0 bases and J shed 4 bases, with 11 bases lying between them. Per germline, CDR1 PRHDT and CDR2 FYEKMQ (reference sequence). The CDR3 is made up of 15 amino acids.

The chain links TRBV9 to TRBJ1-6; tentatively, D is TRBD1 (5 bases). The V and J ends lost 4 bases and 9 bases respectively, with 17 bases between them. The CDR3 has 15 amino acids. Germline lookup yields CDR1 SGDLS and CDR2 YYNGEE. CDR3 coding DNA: TGTGCCAGCAGCTCCGGGGGGGAAGTAGGTTCACCCCTCCACTTT. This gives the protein CASSSGGEVGSPLHF.

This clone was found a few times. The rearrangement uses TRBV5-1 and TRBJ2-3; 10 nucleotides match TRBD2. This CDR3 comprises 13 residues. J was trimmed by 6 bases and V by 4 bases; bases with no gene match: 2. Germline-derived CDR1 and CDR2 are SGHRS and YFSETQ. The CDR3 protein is CASSSGGADTQYF. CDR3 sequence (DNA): TGCGCCAGCAGCAGCGGGGGGGCCGATACGCAGTATTTT.

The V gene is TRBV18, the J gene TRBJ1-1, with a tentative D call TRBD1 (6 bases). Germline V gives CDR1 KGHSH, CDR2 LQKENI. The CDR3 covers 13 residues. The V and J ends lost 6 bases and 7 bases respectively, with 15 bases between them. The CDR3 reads CASSPRTENEAFF. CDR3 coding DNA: TGTGCCAGCTCCCCTCGGACAGAGAATGAAGCTTTCTTT.

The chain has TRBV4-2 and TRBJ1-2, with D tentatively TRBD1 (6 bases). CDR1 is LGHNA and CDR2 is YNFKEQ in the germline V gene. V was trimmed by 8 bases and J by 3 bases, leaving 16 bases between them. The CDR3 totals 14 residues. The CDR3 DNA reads TGTGCCAGCGCCAACAGGGAAGGAGACTATGGCTACACCTTC. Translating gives CASANREGDYGYTF.

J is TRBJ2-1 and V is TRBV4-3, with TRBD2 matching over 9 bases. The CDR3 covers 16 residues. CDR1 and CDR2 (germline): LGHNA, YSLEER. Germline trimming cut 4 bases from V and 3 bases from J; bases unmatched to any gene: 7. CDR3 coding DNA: TGCGCCAGCAGCCCACTAGGGCGGGGGGGCTACAATGAGCAGTTCTTC. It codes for CASSPLGRGGYNEQFF.

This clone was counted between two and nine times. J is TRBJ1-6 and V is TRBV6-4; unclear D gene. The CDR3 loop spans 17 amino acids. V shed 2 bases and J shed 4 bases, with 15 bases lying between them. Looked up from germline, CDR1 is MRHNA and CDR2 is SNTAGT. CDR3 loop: CASSDKAVIKYNSPLHF. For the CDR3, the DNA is TGTGCCAGCAGTGACAAGGCGGTGATTAAGTATAATTCACCCCTCCACTTT.

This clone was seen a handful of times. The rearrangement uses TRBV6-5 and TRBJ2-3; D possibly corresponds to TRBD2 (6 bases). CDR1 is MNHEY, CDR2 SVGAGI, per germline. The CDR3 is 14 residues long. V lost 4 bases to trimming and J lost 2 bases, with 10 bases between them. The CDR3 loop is CASSSDYYTDTQYF. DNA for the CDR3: TGTGCCAGCAGTTCGGACTATTACACAGATACGCAGTATTTT.

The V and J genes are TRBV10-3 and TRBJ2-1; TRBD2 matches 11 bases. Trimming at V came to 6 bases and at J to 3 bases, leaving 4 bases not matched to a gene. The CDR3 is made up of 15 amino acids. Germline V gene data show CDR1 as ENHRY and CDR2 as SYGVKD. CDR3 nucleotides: TGTGCCATCAGACCCGGGACTAGCGGCTACAATGAGCAGTTCTTC. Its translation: CAIRPGTSGYNEQFF.

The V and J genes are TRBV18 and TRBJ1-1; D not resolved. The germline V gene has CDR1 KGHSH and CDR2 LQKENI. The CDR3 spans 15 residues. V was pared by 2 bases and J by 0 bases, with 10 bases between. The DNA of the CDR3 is TGTGCCAGCTCACCAGGACTGATCATGAACACTGAAGCTTTCTTT. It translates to CASSPGLIMNTEAFF.

CDR3 residues: CASSQGVANTGELFF. CDR3 DNA sequence: TGTGCCAGCTCACAAGGAGTCGCGAACACCGGGGAGCTGTTTTTT. The chain combines TRBV18 with TRBJ2-2; D uncertain. Trimming removed 4 bases from V and 0 bases from J, with 9 bases in between. This CDR3 is built from 15 residues. Germline values: CDR1 KGHSH, CDR2 LQKENI. Filled out from reference TRBV18 and TRBJ2-2, the complete variable domain reads NAGVMQNPRHLVRRRGQEARLRCSPMKGHSHVYWYRQLPEEGLKFMVYLQKENIIDESGMPKERFSAEFPKEGPSILRIQQVVRGDSAAYFCASSQGVANTGELFFGEGSRLTVL.

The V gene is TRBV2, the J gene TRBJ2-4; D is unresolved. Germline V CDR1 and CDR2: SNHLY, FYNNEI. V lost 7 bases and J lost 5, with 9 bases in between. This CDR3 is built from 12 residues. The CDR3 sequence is CASKSRENIQYF. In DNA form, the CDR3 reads TGTGCCAGCAAGTCTCGGGAAAACATTCAGTACTTC.

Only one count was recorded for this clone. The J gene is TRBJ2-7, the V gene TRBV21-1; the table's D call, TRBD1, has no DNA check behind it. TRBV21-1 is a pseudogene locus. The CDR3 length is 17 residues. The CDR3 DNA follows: TGTGCCAGCAGCAAAAACGATGGTGAAGGGGTCGCCTACGAGCAGTACTTC. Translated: CASSKNDGEGVAYEQYF.

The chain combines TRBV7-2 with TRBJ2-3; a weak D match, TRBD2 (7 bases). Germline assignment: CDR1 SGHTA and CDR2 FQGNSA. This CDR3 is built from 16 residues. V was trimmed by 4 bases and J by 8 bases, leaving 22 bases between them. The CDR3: CASSSPFRGGRSTQYF. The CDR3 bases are TGTGCCAGCAGCTCCCCCTTTAGGGGGGGCCGGAGTACGCAGTATTTT.

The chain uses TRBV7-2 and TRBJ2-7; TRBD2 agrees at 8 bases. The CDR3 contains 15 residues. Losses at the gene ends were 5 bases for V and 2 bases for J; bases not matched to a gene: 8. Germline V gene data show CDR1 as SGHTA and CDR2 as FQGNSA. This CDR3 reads CASSPRGSGAYEQYF. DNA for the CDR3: TGTGCCAGCAGCCCCCGTGGTAGCGGGGCCTACGAGCAGTACTTC.